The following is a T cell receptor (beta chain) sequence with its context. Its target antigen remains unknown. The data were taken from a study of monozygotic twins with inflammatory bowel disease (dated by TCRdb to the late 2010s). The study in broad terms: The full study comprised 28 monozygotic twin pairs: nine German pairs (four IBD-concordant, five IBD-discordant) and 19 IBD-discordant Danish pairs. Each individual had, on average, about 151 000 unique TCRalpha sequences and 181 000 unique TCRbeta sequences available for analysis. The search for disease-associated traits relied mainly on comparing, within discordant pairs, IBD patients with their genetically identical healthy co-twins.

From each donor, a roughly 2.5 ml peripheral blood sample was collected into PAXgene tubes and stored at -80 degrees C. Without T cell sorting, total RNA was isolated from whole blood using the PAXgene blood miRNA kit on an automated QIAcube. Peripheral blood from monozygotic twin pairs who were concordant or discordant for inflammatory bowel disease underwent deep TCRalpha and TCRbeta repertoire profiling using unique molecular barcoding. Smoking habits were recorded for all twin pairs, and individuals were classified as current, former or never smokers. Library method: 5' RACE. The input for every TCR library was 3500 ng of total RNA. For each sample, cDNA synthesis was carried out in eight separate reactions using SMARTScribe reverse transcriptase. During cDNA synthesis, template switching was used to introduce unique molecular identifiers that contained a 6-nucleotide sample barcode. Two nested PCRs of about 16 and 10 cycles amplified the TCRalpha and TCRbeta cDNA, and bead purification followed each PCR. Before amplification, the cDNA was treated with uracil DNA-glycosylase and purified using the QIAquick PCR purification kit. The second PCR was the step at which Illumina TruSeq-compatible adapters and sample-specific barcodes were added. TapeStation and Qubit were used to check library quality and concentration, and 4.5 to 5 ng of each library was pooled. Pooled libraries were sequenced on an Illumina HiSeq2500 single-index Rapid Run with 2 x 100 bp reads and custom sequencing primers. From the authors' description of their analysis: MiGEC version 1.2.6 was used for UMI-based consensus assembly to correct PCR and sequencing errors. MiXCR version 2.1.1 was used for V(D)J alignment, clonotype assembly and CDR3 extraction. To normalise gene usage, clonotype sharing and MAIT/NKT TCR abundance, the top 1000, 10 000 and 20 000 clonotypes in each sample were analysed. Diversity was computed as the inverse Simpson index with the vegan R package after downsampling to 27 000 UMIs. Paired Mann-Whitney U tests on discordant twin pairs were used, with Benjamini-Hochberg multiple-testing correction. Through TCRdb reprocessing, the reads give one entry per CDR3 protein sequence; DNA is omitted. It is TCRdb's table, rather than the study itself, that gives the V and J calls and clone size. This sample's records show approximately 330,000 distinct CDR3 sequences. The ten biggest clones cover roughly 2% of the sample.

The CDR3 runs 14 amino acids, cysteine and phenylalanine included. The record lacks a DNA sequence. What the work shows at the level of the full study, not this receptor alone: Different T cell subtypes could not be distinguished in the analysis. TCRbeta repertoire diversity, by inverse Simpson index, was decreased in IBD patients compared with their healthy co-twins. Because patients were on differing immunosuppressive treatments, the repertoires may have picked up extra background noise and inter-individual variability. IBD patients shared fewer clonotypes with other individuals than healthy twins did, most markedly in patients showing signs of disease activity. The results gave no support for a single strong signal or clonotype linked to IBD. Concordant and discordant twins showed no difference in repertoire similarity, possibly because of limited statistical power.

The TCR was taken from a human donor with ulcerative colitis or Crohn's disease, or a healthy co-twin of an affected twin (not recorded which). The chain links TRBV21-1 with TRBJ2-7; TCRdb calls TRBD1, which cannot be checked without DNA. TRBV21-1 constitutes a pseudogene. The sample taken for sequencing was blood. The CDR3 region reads CASSPDRGRYEQYF.